A selection of T cell receptor beta chains follows, all from one sample in a study of CD8 T cells in Susac syndrome. TCRdb reanalysed the immunoSEQ multiplex PCR reads using MiXCR and keeps one entry per CDR3 protein. This sample has about 150,000 distinct CDR3 sequences, with about 94% found just once. The sequenced sample was CD8+ T cells from PBMCs. All receptors come from a human donor with multiple sclerosis. Each CDR3 is given with its conserved first and last residue. A D gene is named only where the DNA matches it firmly. Size tells how often a clone was seen (once, few, many) or the class of an expanded clone, and some rows leave it out.

-	TRBV28	TRBJ2-1	-	CASRLYSNMGFSAYNEQFF	TGTGCCAGCAGATTATATTCGAATATGGGATTTTCGGCCTACAATGAGCAGTTCTTC
-	TRBV7-9	TRBJ1-5	-	CASSLSAGAQHF	TGTGCCAGCAGCTTATCTGCAGGGGCCCAGCATTTT
-	TRBV4-2	TRBJ2-1	-	CATQGSYNEQFF	TGTGCCACACAGGGCTCCTACAATGAGCAGTTCTTC
-	TRBV20-1	TRBJ1-5	-	CSARDLWGPDQPQHF	TGCAGTGCTAGAGATCTGTGGGGGCCGGACCAGCCCCAGCATTTT
-	TRBV11-2	TRBJ2-7	-	CASSTSGTLYEQYF	TGTGCCAGCAGCACCTCCGGGACCCTGTACGAGCAGTACTTC
few	TRBV7-9	TRBJ2-3	-	CASGPSTDTQYF	TGTGCCTCGGGGCCGAGCACAGATACGCAGTATTTT
-	TRBV27	TRBJ2-7	-	CASISSVGDTYYEQYF	TGTGCCAGCATCTCATCGGTCGGGGATACCTACTACGAGCAGTACTTC
-	TRBV27	TRBJ1-6	-	CASSLVGGYSPLHF	TGTGCCAGCAGTTTGGTTGGGGGATATTCACCCCTCCACTTT
once	TRBV15	TRBJ1-5	TRBD1	CATTQGVGSNQPQHF	TGTGCCACCACCCAGGGGGTTGGTAGCAATCAGCCCCAGCATTTT
few	TRBV13	TRBJ1-2	-	CASSLGNYGYTF	TGTGCCAGCAGCTTGGGAAACTATGGCTACACCTTC
-	TRBV20-1	TRBJ2-6	-	CSARDRLTGANVLTF	TGCAGTGCTAGAGACAGGCTTACTGGGGCCAACGTCCTGACTTTC
-	TRBV27	TRBJ2-7	-	CAKGHYEQYF	TGTGCCAAAGGTCACTACGAGCAGTACTTC
-	TRBV6-5	TRBJ2-7	-	CASSYDSGISYEQYF	TGTGCCAGCAGTTACGACTCCGGGATCTCCTACGAGCAGTACTTC
once	TRBV3-1	TRBJ2-3	-	CASSQGTRGRRTDTQYF	TGTGCCAGCAGCCAAGGTACTCGCGGCCGGCGCACAGATACGCAGTATTTT
-	TRBV27	TRBJ1-2	TRBD1	CASSAVGQGYGYTF	TGTGCCAGCAGTGCTGTGGGACAGGGGTATGGCTACACCTTC
-	TRBV7-9	TRBJ1-4	-	CASSPTGLFDEKLFF	TGTGCCAGCAGCCCTACGGGTTTGTTTGATGAAAAACTGTTTTTT
-	TRBV27	TRBJ1-6	-	CASSGPEPPLHF	TGTGCCAGCTCAGGACCCGAGCCACCCCTCCACTTT
-	TRBV6-2/TRBV6-3	TRBJ2-7	-	CASSGVYEQYF	TGTGCCAGCAGTGGGGTCTACGAGCAGTACTTC
-	TRBV19	TRBJ2-7	-	CASSPQDNHYEQYF	TGTGCCAGTAGTCCCCAGGACAACCACTACGAGCAGTACTTC
-	TRBV9	TRBJ2-7	-	CASSLGDLYEQYF	TGTGCCAGCAGCCTTGGAGACCTGTACGAGCAGTACTTC
-	TRBV3-1	TRBJ2-1	-	CASSQDPHARDEQFF	TGTGCCAGCAGCCAAGATCCACACGCAAGGGATGAGCAGTTCTTC
-	TRBV7-9	TRBJ2-6	TRBD1	CASTGVSGANVLTF	TGTGCCAGTACAGGGGTCTCTGGGGCCAACGTCCTGACTTTC
-	TRBV10-3	TRBJ2-1	-	CAIREGGEQFF	TGTGCCATCAGGGAGGGAGGTGAGCAGTTCTTC
-	TRBV6-6	TRBJ1-2	-	CASSSSSAGAYGYTF	TGTGCCAGCAGTTCCTCGTCGGCAGGGGCTTATGGCTACACCTTC
-	TRBV20-1	TRBJ1-2	-	CSARDREVVYGYTF	TGCAGTGCTAGAGACAGGGAGGTGGTCTATGGCTACACCTTC
-	TRBV20-1	TRBJ2-7	TRBD1	CSADDRDREIERSYEQYF	TGCAGTGCTGATGACCGGGACAGGGAGATCGAAAGGTCCTACGAGCAGTACTTC
-	TRBV4-1	TRBJ1-1	-	CASSQWAEMNTEAFF	TGCGCCAGCAGCCAATGGGCGGAGATGAACACTGAAGCTTTCTTT
-	TRBV6-5	TRBJ2-3	-	CASSYSGGRPTDTQYF	TGTGCCAGCAGTTACAGTGGCGGACGCCCCACAGATACGCAGTATTTT
once	TRBV5-6	TRBJ1-2	TRBD1	CASSQGQGNGYTF	TGTGCCAGCAGCCAGGGACAGGGTAATGGCTACACCTTC
-	TRBV2	TRBJ2-5	-	CASSDAQETQYF	TGTGCCAGCAGTGACGCTCAAGAGACCCAGTACTTC
many	TRBV7-2	TRBJ2-7	-	CASSPSYEQYF	TGTGCCAGCAGTCCTTCCTACGAGCAGTACTTC
once	TRBV7-9	TRBJ2-5	-	CASSLEEAQYF	TGTGCCAGCAGCTTAGAAGAGGCCCAGTACTTC
-	TRBV14	TRBJ2-1	-	CASSQEGRGLFHNEQFF	TGTGCCAGCAGCCAAGAAGGGCGGGGGCTATTCCACAATGAGCAGTTCTTC
-	TRBV7-2	TRBJ2-5	TRBD2	CASSRQRLAEETQYF	TGTGCCAGCAGCCGCCAGCGGCTAGCGGAAGAGACCCAGTACTTC
-	TRBV12-5	TRBJ1-2	TRBD1	CASGPGTGNLYGYTF	TGTGCTAGTGGTCCCGGGACAGGGAATCTCTATGGCTACACCTTC
-	TRBV9	TRBJ2-1	TRBD2	CASSVGNSGYNEQFF	TGTGCCAGCAGCGTAGGTAATAGCGGGTACAATGAGCAGTTCTTC
-	TRBV19	TRBJ2-1	TRBD2	CASSVSGTYNEQFF	TGTGCCAGTAGCGTTAGCGGGACCTACAATGAGCAGTTCTTC
-	TRBV12-3/TRBV12-4	TRBJ2-3	-	CASSGGAGADTQYF	TGTGCCAGCAGTGGGGGGGCCGGCGCAGATACGCAGTATTTT
few	TRBV13	TRBJ1-1	-	CASSALNTEAFF	TGTGCCAGCAGCGCCCTTAACACTGAAGCTTTCTTT
-	TRBV20-1	TRBJ2-7	-	CSARDWVPGEGTYEQYF	TGCAGTGCTAGAGATTGGGTCCCCGGAGAGGGGACCTACGAGCAGTACTTC
-	TRBV12-3/TRBV12-4	TRBJ1-4	-	CASGTESNEKLFF	TGTGCCAGCGGGACGGAGTCAAATGAAAAACTGTTTTTT
few	TRBV15	TRBJ1-3	TRBD1	CATSRDRASGNTIYF	TGTGCCACCAGCAGGGACAGGGCGTCAGGAAACACCATATATTTT
-	TRBV5-1	TRBJ2-5	-	CASSLGQATQETQYF	TGCGCCAGCAGCTTGGGACAGGCGACCCAAGAGACCCAGTACTTC
-	TRBV20-1	TRBJ2-2	-	CSARDWVTGELFF	TGCAGTGCTAGAGATTGGGTGACCGGGGAGCTGTTTTTT
-	TRBV9	TRBJ2-7	TRBD1	CASSVDQSPGTGSAKQYF	TGTGCCAGCAGCGTAGATCAGTCCCCGGGGACAGGGTCCGCGAAGCAGTACTTC
-	TRBV29-1	TRBJ1-2	-	CSVPDRGGYTF	TGCAGCGTTCCGGACAGAGGAGGCTACACCTTC